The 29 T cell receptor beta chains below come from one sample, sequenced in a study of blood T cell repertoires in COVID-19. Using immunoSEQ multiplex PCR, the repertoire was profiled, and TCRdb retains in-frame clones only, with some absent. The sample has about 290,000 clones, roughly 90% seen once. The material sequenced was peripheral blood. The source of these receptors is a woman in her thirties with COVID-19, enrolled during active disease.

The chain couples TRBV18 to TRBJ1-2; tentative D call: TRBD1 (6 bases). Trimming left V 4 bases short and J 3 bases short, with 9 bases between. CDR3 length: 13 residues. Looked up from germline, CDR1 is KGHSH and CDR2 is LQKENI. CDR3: CASSRDTYYGYTF. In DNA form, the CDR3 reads TGTGCCAGCTCACGGGACACCTACTATGGCTACACCTTC.

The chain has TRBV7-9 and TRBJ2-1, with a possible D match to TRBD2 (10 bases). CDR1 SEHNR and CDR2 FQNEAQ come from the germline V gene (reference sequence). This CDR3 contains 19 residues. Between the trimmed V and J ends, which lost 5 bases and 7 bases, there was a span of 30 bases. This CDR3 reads CASSPPRTGDTSGENEQFF. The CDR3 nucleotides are TGTGCCAGCAGCCCCCCCCGGACAGGGGACACTAGCGGGGAGAATGAGCAGTTCTTC.

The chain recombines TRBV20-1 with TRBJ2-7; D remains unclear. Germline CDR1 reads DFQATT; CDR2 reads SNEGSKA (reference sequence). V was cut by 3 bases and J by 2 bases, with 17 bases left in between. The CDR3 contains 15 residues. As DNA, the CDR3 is TGCAGTGCTAGTGCGACTCCTGTGGGTACCTACGAGCAGTACTTC. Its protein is CSASATPVGTYEQYF.

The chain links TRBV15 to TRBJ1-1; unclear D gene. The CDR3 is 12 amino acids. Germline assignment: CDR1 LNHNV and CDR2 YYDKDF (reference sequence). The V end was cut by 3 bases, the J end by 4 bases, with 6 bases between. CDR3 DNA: TGTGCCACCAGCAGGGGGAGCACTGAAGCTTTCTTT. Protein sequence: CATSRGSTEAFF. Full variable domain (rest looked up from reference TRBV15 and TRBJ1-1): DAMVIQNPRYQVTQFGKPVTLSCSQTLNHNVMYWYQQKSSQAPKLLFHYYDKDFNNEADTPDNFQSRRPNTSFCFLDIRSPGLGDTAMYLCATSRGSTEAFFGQGTRLTVV.

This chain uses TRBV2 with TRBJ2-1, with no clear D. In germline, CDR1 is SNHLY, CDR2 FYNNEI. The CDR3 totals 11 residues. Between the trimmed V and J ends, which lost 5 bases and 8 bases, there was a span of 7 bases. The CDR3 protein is CASSPGHEQFF. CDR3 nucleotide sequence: TGTGCCAGCAGTCCTGGCCATGAGCAGTTCTTC.

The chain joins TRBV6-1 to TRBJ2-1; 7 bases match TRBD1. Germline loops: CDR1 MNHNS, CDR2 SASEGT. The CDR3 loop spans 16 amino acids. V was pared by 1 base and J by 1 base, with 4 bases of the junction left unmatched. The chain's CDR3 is CASSEDRGPSYNEQFF. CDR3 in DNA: TGTGCCAGCAGTGAAGACAGGGGCCCATCCTACAATGAGCAGTTCTTC.

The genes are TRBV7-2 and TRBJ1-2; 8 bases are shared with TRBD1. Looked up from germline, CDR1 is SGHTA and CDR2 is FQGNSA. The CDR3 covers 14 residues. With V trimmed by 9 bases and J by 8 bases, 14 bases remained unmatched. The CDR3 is CARIRDRSLLGYTF. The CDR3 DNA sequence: TGTGCCAGGATCCGGGACAGGTCCCTCTTGGGCTACACCTTC.

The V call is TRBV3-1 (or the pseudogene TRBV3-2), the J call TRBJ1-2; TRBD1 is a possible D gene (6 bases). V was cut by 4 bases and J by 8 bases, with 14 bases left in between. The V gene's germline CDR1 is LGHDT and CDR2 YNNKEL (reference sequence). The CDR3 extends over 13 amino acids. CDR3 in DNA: TGTGCCAGCAGCCGAGCACAGGGCGACGGCTACACCTTC. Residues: CASSRAQGDGYTF.

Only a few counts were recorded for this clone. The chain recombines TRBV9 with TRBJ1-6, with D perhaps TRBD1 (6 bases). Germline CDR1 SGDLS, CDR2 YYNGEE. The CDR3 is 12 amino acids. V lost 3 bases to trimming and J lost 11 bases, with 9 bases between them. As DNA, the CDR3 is TGTGCCAGCAGCGGGGGGGGGCCACCCCTCCACTTT. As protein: CASSGGGPPLHF.

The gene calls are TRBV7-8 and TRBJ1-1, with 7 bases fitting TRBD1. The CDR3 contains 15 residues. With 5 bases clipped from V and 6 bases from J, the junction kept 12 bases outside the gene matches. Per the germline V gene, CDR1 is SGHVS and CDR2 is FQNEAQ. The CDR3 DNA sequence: TGTGCCAGCAGCGGTCGGGAGGGGGCAGGGTCTGAAGCTTTCTTT. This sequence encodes CASSGREGAGSEAFF.

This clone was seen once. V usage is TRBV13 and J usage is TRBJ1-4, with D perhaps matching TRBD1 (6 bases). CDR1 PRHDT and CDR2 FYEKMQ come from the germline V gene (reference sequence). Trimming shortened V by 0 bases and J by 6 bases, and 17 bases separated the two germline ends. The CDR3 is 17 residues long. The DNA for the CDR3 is TGTGCCAGCAGCTTAGGTGGTTTTGGGGGCAAGGATGAAAAACTGTTTTTT. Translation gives CASSLGGFGGKDEKLFF.

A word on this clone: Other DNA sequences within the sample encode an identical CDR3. As DNA, the CDR3 is TGTGCCAGCAGCCTACAGGGGTACGGCTACACCTTC. The encoded protein is CASSLQGYGYTF. The V gene is TRBV28, the J gene TRBJ1-2; 7 positions match TRBD1. CDR1 and CDR2 from the germline V gene are MDHEN and SYDVKM. After removal of 6 bases from V and 8 bases from J, the junction contained 6 bases not matched to a gene. The CDR3 extends over 12 amino acids.

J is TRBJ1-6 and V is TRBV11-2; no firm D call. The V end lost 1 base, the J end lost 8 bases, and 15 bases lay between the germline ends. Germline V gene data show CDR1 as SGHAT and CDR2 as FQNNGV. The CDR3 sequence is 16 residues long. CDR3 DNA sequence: TGTGCCAGCAGCTTAGCGGGAGAGCTTTTTTATTCACCCCTCCACTTT. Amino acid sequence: CASSLAGELFYSPLHF.

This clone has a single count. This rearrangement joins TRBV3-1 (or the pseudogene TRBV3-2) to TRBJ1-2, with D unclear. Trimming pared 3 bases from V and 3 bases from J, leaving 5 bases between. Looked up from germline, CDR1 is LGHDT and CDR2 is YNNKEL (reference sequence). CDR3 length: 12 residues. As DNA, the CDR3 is TGTGCCAGCAGCCAGGGAGACTATGGCTACACCTTC. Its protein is CASSQGDYGYTF.

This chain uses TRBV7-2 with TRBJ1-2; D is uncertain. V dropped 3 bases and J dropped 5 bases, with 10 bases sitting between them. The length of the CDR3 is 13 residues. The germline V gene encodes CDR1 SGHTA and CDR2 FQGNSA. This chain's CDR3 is CASSLGSTYGYTF. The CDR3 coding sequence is TGTGCCAGCAGCTTGGGCAGCACGTATGGCTACACCTTC. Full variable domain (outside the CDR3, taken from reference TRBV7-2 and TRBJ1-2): GAGVSQSPSNKVTEKGKDVELRCDPISGHTALYWYRQSLGQGLEFLIYFQGNSAPDKSGLPSDRFSAERTGGSVSTLTIQRTQQEDSAVYLCASSLGSTYGYTFGSGTRLTVV.

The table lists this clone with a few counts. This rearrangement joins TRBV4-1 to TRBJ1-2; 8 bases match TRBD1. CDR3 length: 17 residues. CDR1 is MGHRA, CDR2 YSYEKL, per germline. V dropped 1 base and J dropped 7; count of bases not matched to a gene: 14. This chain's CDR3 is CASSQGPRQGLGRGYTF. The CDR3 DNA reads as TGCGCCAGCAGCCAAGGACCCAGACAGGGGCTAGGGCGTGGCTACACCTTC.

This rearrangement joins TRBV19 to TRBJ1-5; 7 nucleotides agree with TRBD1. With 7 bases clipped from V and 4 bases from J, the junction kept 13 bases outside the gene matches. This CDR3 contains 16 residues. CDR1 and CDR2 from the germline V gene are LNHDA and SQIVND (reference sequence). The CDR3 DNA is TGTGCCAGTACCCCAAGACAGGGAGGTGGGAATCAGCCCCAGCATTTT. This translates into CASTPRQGGGNQPQHF.

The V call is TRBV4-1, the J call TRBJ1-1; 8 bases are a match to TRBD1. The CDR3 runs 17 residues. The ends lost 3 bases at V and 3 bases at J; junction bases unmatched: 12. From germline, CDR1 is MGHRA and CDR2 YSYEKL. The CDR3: CASSQAGTGGTDTEAFF. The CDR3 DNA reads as TGCGCCAGCAGCCAGGCCGGCACAGGGGGTACAGACACTGAAGCTTTCTTT.

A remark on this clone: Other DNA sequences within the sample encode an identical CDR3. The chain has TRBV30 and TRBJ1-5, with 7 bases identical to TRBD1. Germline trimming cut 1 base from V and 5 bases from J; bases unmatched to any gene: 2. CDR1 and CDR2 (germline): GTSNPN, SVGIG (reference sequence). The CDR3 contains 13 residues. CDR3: CAWSAQGDQPQHF. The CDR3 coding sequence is TGTGCCTGGAGTGCCCAGGGGGATCAGCCCCAGCATTTT.

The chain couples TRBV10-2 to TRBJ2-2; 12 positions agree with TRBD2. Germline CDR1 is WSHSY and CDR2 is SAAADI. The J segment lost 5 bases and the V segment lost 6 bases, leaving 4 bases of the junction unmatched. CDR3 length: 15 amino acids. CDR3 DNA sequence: TGCGCCAGCAGACCCGGACTAGCGGGAACCGGGGAGCTGTTTTTT. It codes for CASRPGLAGTGELFF.

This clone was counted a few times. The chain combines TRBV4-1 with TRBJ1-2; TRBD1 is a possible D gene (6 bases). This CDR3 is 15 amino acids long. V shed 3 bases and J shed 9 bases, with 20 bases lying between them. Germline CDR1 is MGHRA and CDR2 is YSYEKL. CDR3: CASSQSPGQEKSYTF. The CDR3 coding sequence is TGCGCCAGCAGCCAGTCTCCGGGACAAGAGAAGAGCTACACCTTC.

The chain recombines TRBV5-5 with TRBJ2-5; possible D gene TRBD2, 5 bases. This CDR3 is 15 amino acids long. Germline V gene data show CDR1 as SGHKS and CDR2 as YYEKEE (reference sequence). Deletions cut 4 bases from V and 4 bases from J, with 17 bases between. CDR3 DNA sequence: TGTGCCAGCAGCAGCTTGGGTGGGAGCGCAGAGACCCAGTACTTC. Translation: CASSSLGGSAETQYF.

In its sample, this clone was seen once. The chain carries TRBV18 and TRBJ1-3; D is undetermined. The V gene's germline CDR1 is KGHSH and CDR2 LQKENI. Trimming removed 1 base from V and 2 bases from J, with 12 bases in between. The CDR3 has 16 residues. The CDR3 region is CASSPRGSRTGNTIYF. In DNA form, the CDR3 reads TGTGCCAGCTCACCACGTGGCTCGAGGACTGGAAACACCATATATTTT.

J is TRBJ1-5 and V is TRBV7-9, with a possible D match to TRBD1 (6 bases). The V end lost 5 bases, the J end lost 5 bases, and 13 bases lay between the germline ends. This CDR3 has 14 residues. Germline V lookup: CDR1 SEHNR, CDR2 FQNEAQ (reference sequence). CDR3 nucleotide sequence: TGTGCCAGCAGCCTAAAGGGGGTCGATCAGCCCCAGCATTTT. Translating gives CASSLKGVDQPQHF.

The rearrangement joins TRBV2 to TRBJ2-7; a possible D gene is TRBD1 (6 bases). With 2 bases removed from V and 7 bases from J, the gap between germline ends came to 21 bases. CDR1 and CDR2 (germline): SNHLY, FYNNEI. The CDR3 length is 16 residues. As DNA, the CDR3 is TGTGCCAGCAGTGAAATTACCGGGACATTGGGGTCAGAGCAGTACTTC. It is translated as CASSEITGTLGSEQYF. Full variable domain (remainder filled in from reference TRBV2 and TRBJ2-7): EPEVTQTPSHQVTQMGQEVILRCVPISNHLYFYWYRQILGQKVEFLVSFYNNEISEKSEIFDDQFSVERPDGSNFTLKIRSTKLEDSAMYFCASSEITGTLGSEQYFGPGTRLTVT.

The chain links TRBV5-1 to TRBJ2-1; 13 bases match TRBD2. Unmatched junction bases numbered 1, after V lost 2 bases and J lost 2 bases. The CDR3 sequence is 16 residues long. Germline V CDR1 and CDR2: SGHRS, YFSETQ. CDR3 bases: TGCGCCAGCAGCTTCGGACTAGCGGGGGCCTACAATGAGCAGTTCTTC. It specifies CASSFGLAGAYNEQFF.

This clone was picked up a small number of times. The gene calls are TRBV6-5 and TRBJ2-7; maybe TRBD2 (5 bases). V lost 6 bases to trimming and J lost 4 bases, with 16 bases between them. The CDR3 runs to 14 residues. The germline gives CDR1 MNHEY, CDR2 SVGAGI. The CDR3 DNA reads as TGTGCCAGCAGCTTAGGGCTAGCAGCTTACGAGCAGTACTTC. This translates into CASSLGLAAYEQYF.

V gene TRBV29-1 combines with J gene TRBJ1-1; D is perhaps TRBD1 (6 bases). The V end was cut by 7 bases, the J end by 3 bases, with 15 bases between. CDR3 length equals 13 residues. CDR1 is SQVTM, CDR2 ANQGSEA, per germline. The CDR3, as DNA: TGCAGCGGTCAGAGGGGGTTGGACACTGAAGCTTTCTTT. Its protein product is CSGQRGLDTEAFF.

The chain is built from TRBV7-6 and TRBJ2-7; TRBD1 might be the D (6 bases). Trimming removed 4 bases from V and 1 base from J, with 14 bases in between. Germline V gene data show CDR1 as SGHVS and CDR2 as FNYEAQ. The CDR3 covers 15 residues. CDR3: CASSSGHRKSYEQYF. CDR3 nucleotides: TGTGCCAGCAGCTCGGGACACCGAAAATCCTACGAGCAGTACTTC.